These 16 T cell receptor beta chains share one sample of origin, sequenced in a study of blood T cell repertoires in COVID-19. TCRdb's table, derived via immunoSEQ multiplex PCR, lists solely in-frame clones and lacks some. The table includes some 220,000 clones, 85% detected once. The sequenced sample was peripheral blood. These receptors originate from a woman aged 55-69 years with active or convalescent COVID-19.

V is TRBV7-3 and J is TRBJ2-5; a possible D gene is TRBD1 (5 bases). CDR1 is SGHTA and CDR2 is FQGTGA in the germline V gene. There are 15 residues in the CDR3. V shed 5 bases and J shed 5 bases, with 18 bases lying between them. CDR3 protein: CASSGTDRLGETQYF. In DNA form, the CDR3 reads TGTGCCAGCAGCGGAACCGACAGACTGGGGGAGACCCAGTACTTC.

V gene TRBV20-1 combines with J gene TRBJ2-3; 12 bases fit TRBD2. Germline CDR1 reads DFQATT; CDR2 reads SNEGSKA (reference sequence). CDR3 length equals 18 residues. The junction had 16 bases not matched to a gene; V was cut back by 3 bases and J by 6 bases. The CDR3: CSASRLAGGGLPVDTQYF. CDR3 nucleotide sequence: TGCAGTGCTAGTCGCCTAGCGGGGGGGGGCCTTCCCGTGGATACGCAGTATTTT.

The J gene is TRBJ2-5, the V gene TRBV7-2; D gene ambiguous. The CDR3 runs 12 residues. The germline CDR1 and CDR2 sequences are SGHTA and FQGNSA. The V end lost 1 base, the J end lost 5 bases, and 5 bases lay between the germline ends. Here the CDR3 reads CASSLDRETQYF. CDR3 DNA: TGTGCCAGCAGCTTAGATCGGGAGACCCAGTACTTC.

There are a few counts of this clone. The V and J genes are TRBV9 and TRBJ2-2; maybe TRBD1 (5 bases). This CDR3 has 16 amino acids. Germline values: CDR1 SGDLS, CDR2 YYNGEE. The V end was cut by 0 bases, the J end by 3 bases, with 12 bases between. The CDR3 DNA sequence: TGTGCCAGCAGCGTAGCGGGTTCAGGGCACACCGGGGAGCTGTTTTTT. Translated: CASSVAGSGHTGELFF.

This clone was observed a single time. The chain joins TRBV9 to TRBJ1-5; D perhaps matches TRBD1 (5 bases). Looked up from germline, CDR1 is SGDLS and CDR2 is YYNGEE. The length of the CDR3 is 14 residues. Deletions cut 3 bases from V and 6 bases from J, with 13 bases between. The CDR3 loop is CASSAAGVSQPQHF. The CDR3 nucleotides read TGTGCCAGCAGCGCCGCGGGGGTTAGTCAGCCCCAGCATTTT.

The V and J genes are TRBV28 and TRBJ1-2, with 9 bases fitting TRBD1. This CDR3 has 14 residues. Trimming cost V 7 bases and J 2 bases; bases outside gene matches: 5. Germline-derived CDR1 and CDR2 are MDHEN and SYDVKM. CDR3: CASTWGQGNYGYTF. CDR3 DNA: TGTGCCAGCACCTGGGGACAGGGAAACTATGGCTACACCTTC.

Of note for this clone: Additional DNA sequences in this sample encode the identical CDR3. The chain recombines TRBV11-2 with TRBJ1-1, with D hard to call. The CDR3 loop spans 13 amino acids. The ends were cut back, 1 base at V and 3 bases at J, with 6 bases in the middle. The germline gives CDR1 SGHAT, CDR2 FQNNGV. For the CDR3, the DNA is TGTGCCAGCAGCTTAGGAACAGACACTGAAGCTTTCTTT. This translates into CASSLGTDTEAFF.

The V and J genes are TRBV23-1 and TRBJ1-1; 8 bases match TRBD1. TRBV23-1 is an ORF for which the function is uncertain. This CDR3 has 14 amino acids. V lost 4 bases, J lost 6 bases, and 7 bases stayed unmatched. CDR3 loop: CASSRRDRGAEAFF. CDR3 nucleotides: TGCGCCAGCAGTCGTCGAGACAGGGGTGCTGAAGCTTTCTTT.

This clone was counted between two and nine times. Other DNA sequences in this specimen translate into the identical CDR3. The gene calls are TRBV18 and TRBJ1-2; a possible D gene is TRBD1 (5 bases). Trimming left V 2 bases short and J 2 bases short, with 6 bases between. CDR1 and CDR2 from the germline V gene are KGHSH and LQKENI. CDR3 size: 13 residues. Here the CDR3 DNA reads TGTGCCAGCTCACCATCAGGGAACTATGGCTACACCTTC. This codes for CASSPSGNYGYTF.

The rearrangement joins TRBV5-1 to TRBJ2-7, with D perhaps matching TRBD2 (6 bases). Trimming shortened V by 1 base and J by 3 bases, and 14 bases separated the two germline ends. CDR1 is SGHRS and CDR2 is YFSETQ in the germline V gene. CDR3 length: 15 residues. Written as DNA, the CDR3 is TGCGCCAGCAGCTTGCGACTAGAGTCGGGCTACGAGCAGTACTTC. The encoded protein is CASSLRLESGYEQYF.

A remark on this clone: Likely a read error: the CDR3 ends without its conserved phenylalanine or tryptophan. The DNA is left out, because the CDR3 cannot be placed on it with certainty; the CDR3 is given as TCRdb lists it. The chain links TRBV5-5 to TRBJ1-1. The CDR3 region is 12 residues in length, termini included. Germline lookup yields CDR1 SGHKS and CDR2 YYEKEE (reference sequence). CDR3 region: CASIPRRELSPI.

The V call is TRBV2, the J call TRBJ2-1; tentative D call: TRBD1 (5 bases). Per the germline V gene, CDR1 is SNHLY and CDR2 is FYNNEI. V shed 6 bases and J shed 9 bases, with 9 bases lying between them. The CDR3 has 11 residues. This CDR3 reads CASRGAFEQFF. The CDR3 DNA reads TGTGCCAGCAGAGGGGCCTTTGAGCAGTTCTTC.

The rearrangement uses TRBV7-2 and TRBJ1-5, with a weak D call TRBD1 (6 bases). Germline CDR1 SGHTA, CDR2 FQGNSA. Trimming removed 1 base at V and 7 bases at J, with 17 bases between. There are 16 residues in the CDR3. The DNA of the CDR3 is TGTGCCAGCAGCTTAGGTCTACCCAGGGGAGGGCAGCCCCAGCATTTT. Translation: CASSLGLPRGGQPQHF.

This clone was counted between two and nine times. The chain is built from TRBV14 and TRBJ1-2, with D possibly matching TRBD1 (6 bases). The length of the CDR3 is 13 residues. The ends were cut back, 2 bases at V and 6 bases at J, with 10 bases in the middle. Germline V CDR1 and CDR2: SGHDN, FVKESK. The chain's CDR3 is CASSQLGADGYTF. In DNA, the CDR3 is TGTGCCAGCAGCCAATTGGGGGCTGATGGCTACACCTTC.

A single count supports this clone. The chain employs TRBV5-1 and TRBJ2-2, with 8 positions matching TRBD1. Germline V gives CDR1 SGHRS, CDR2 YFSETQ. The trim removed 2 bases at V and 6 bases at J, leaving 9 bases unmatched. This CDR3 spans 16 amino acids. The CDR3 sequence is CASSFVLQGAAGELFF. Written as DNA, the CDR3 is TGCGCCAGCAGCTTCGTGCTCCAGGGGGCAGCCGGGGAGCTGTTTTTT.

This rearrangement joins TRBV5-8 to TRBJ2-7, with 9 bases that match TRBD2. This CDR3 is built from 15 residues. With V trimmed by 1 base and J by 7 bases, 9 bases remained unmatched. Germline V gene sequence: CDR1 SGHTS, CDR2 YDEGEE. CDR3 nucleotide sequence: TGTGCCAGCAGCTTGCGGCGGGAGGGTAGTGGAGAGCAGTACTTC. Protein product: CASSLRREGSGEQYF.